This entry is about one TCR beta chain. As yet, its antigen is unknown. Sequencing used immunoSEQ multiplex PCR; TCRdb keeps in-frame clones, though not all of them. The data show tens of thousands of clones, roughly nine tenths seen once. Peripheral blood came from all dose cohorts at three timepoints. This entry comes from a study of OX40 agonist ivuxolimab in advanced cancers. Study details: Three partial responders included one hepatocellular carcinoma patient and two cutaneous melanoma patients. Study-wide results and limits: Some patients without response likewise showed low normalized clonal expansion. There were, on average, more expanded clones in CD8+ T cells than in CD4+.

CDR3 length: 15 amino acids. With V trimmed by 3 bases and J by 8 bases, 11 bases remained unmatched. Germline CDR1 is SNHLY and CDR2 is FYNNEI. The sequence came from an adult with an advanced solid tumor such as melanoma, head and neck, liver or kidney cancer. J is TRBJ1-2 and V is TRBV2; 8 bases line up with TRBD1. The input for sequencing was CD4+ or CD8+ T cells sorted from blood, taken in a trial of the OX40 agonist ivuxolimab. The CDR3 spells CASSEASGGWRGYTF. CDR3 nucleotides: TGTGCCAGCAGTGAGGCGTCAGGGGGCTGGAGAGGCTACACCTTC.